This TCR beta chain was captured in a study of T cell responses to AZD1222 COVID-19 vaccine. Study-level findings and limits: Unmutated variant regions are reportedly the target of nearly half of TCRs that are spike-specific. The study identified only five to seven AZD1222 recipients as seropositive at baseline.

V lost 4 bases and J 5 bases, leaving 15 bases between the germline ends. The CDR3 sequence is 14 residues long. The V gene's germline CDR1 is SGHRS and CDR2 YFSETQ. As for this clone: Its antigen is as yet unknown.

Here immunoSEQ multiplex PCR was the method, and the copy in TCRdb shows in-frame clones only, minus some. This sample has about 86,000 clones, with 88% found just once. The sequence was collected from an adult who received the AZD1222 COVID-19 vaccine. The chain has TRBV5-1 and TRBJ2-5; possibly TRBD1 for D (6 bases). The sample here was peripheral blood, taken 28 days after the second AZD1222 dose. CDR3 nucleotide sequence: TGCGCCAGCAGCCCCGGGACACTGAGGGAGACCCAGTACTTC. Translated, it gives CASSPGTLRETQYF.